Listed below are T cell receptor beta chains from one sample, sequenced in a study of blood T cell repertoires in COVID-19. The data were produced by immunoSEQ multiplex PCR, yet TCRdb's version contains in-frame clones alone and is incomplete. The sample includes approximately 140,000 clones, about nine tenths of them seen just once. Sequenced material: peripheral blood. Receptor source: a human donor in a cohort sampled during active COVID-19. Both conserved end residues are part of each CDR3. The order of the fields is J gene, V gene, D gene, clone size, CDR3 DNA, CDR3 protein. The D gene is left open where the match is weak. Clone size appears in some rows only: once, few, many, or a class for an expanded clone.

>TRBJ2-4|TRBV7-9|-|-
TGTGCCAGCAGCTTAGGAGTGAACATTCAGTACTTC
CASSLGVNIQYF
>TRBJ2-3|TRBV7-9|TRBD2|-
TGTGCCAGCAGCACACCCGGGACTAGCGGGCGCACAGATACGCAGTATTTT
CASSTPGTSGRTDTQYF
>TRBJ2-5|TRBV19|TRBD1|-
TGTGCCAGTAGTGGACAGGCTTCAGAGACCCAGTACTTC
CASSGQASETQYF
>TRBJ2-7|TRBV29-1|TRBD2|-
TGCAGCGTTGAACTAGCGGAGTCCTACGAGCAGTACTTC
CSVELAESYEQYF
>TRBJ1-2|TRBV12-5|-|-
TGTGCTAGTGGTTTGGCCACGGGTGGCTACACCTTC
CASGLATGGYTF
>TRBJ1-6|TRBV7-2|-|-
TGTGCCAGCAGCTCCCTGGCGGTCGGGAATTCACCCCTCCACTTT
CASSSLAVGNSPLHF
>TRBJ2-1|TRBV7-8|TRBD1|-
TGTGCCAGCAGCCTCGACAGGGGCTCCTACAATGAGCAGTTCTTC
CASSLDRGSYNEQFF
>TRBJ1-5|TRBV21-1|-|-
TGTGCCAGCAGCAAAGGTTGGCCCAGGGGCCATCAGCCCCAGCATTTT
CASSKGWPRGHQPQHF
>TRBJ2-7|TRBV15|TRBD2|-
TGTGCCACCAGCAGAGTAGGAGCGGGAGAGAAGCGGTACGAGCAGTACTTC
CATSRVGAGEKRYEQYF
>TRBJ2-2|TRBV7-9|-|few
TGTGCCAGCAGCTTAGTCGGAGTGAACACCGGGGAGCTGTTTTTT
CASSLVGVNTGELFF
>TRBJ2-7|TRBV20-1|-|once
TGCAGTGCTAGGCAACTTTACGAGCAGTACTTC
CSARQLYEQYF
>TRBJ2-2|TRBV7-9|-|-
TGTGCCAGCAGCGCTGGACATCCGAACACCGGGGAGCTGTTTTTT
CASSAGHPNTGELFF
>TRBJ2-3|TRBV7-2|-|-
TGTGCCAGCAGTTCCTTTGTAGCGACAGATACGCAGTATTTT
CASSSFVATDTQYF
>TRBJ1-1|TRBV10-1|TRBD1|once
TGCGCCAGCAGTGAGTCGGGGACAGCTGAAGCTTTCTTT
CASSESGTAEAFF
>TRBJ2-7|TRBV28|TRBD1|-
TGTGCCAGCAGCACCGGGACAGGGTTTTACGAGCAGTACTTC
CASSTGTGFYEQYF
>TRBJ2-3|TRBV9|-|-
TGTGCCAGCAGCCCCAGAGCGGGCACAGATACGCAGTATTTT
CASSPRAGTDTQYF
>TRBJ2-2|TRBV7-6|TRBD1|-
TGTGCCAGCAGCATGACAGGGCCCGGGGAGCTGTTTTTT
CASSMTGPGELFF
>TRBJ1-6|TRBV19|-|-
TGTGCCAGTAGTGAGGATTTTAATTCACCCCTCCACTTT
CASSEDFNSPLHF
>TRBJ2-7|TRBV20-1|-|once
TGCAGTGCTAGTAGGGTCGGGGAGGACGAGCAGTACTTC
CSASRVGEDEQYF
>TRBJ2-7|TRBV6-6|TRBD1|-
TGTGCCAGCAGTTACGGCGGACAGGGGGCGGGGGAGCAGTACTTC
CASSYGGQGAGEQYF
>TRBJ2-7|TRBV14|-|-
TGTGCCAGCAGCCTGACTTTATACGAGCAGTACTTC
CASSLTLYEQYF
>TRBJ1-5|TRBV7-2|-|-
TGTGCCAGCAGCTTAAATTTCAGGGGAAGGGATCAGCCCCAGCATTTT
CASSLNFRGRDQPQHF
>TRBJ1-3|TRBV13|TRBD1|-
TGTGCCAGCAGCGCCATCGACAGGGGCTCTGGAAACACCATATATTTT
CASSAIDRGSGNTIYF
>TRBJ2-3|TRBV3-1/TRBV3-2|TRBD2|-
TGTGCCAGCAGCCAGGGACTAGCCAGAGATACGCAGTATTTT
CASSQGLARDTQYF
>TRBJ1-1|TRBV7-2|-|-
TGTGCCAGCAGCGGCCGACAGAACACTGAAGCTTTCTTT
CASSGRQNTEAFF
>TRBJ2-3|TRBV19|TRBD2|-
TGTGCCAGTAGTCCCAACCCAGCGGGATATAGCACAGATACGCAGTATTTT
CASSPNPAGYSTDTQYF
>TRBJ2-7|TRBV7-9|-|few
TGTGCCAGCAGCCAAAGGACTGGAATTACCTACGAGCAGTACTTC
CASSQRTGITYEQYF
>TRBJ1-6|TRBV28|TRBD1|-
TGTGCCAGCAGAACAGGGGCCACTTATTCACCCCTCCACTTT
CASRTGATYSPLHF
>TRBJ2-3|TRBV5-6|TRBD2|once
TGTGCCAGCAGCTTGCTCGGGACTAGCGTCGATACGCAGTATTTT
CASSLLGTSVDTQYF
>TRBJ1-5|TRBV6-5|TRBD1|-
TGTGCCAGCAGTTACTCGGGGACAGGGTATCAGCCCCAGCATTTT
CASSYSGTGYQPQHF
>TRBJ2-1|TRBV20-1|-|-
TGCAGTGCTACGCGGGGCAATGAGCAGTTCTTC
CSATRGNEQFF
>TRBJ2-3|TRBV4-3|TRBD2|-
TGCGCCAGCAGCCAATCAACTAGCGGGGCAGATACGCAGTATTTT
CASSQSTSGADTQYF
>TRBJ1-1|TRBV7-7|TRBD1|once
TGTGCTAGCAGTCGGGACAGGAACACTGAAGCTTTCTTT
CASSRDRNTEAFF
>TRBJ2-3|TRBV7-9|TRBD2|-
TGTGCCAGCAGCTTAGGGGAGTTTAGCGGGGGGAACACAGATACGCAGTATTTT
CASSLGEFSGGNTDTQYF
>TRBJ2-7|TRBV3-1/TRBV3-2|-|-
TGTGCCAGCAGCCAAGAATCGGCAGGGCCCTACGAGCAGTACTTC
CASSQESAGPYEQYF
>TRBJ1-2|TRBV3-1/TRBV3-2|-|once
TGTGCCAGCAGCCGCGGCTACTATGGCTACACCTTC
CASSRGYYGYTF
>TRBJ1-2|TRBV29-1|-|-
TGCAGCGTTGGAAGCAGGCCTAGGGGTGGCTACACCTTC
CSVGSRPRGGYTF
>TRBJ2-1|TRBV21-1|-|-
TGTGCCAGCAGCAATCTCTCTCCCGATGAGCAGTTCTTC
CASSNLSPDEQFF
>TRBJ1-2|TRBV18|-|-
TGTGCCAGCTCTCCTCCGGGACAAATGAGGAACCAACCTAATGGCTACACCTTC
CASSPPGQMRNQPNGYTF
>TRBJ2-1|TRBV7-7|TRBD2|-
TGTGCTAGCAGCCCCCTCGGCGGGGGGGTGAATGAGCAGTTCTTC
CASSPLGGGVNEQFF
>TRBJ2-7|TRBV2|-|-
TGTGCCAGCAGTTTCAGACTAGTTCGGTACGAGCAGTACTTC
CASSFRLVRYEQYF
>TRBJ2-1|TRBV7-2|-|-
TGTGCCAGCAGCTTAGTCAGGGTATCCAATGAGCAGTTCTTC
CASSLVRVSNEQFF
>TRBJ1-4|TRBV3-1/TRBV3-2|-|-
TGTGCCAGCAGCCAAGATCCTATCCGGGAAAAACTGTTTTTT
CASSQDPIREKLFF
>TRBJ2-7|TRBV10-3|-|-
TGTGCCATCAGTGAGTCGTTGGGAGGTCCCTACGAGCAGTACTTC
CAISESLGGPYEQYF
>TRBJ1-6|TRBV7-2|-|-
TGTGCCAGCAGCTTAAATACAGGGTCCAATTCACCCCTCCACTTT
CASSLNTGSNSPLHF
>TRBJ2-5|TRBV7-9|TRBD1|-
TGTGCCAGCATCGAACCGCCCTCGAGCAGGGGGTACCAAGAGACCCAGTACTTC
CASIEPPSSRGYQETQYF
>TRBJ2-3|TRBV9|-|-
TGTGCCAGCAGCGTGATTAGCGAAGGCACAGATACGCAGTATTTT
CASSVISEGTDTQYF
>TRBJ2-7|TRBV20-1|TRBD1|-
TGCAGTGCTAGTCGCACAGGGGGTGGGCGTAGCGAGCAGTACTTC
CSASRTGGGRSEQYF
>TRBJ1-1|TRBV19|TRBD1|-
TGTGCCAGTAAGGTCACAGGGGCTGGGGGTACTGAAGCTTTCTTT
CASKVTGAGGTEAFF
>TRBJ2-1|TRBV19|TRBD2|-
TGTGCCAGTAGACCCGCTTCAGTGGGACTAGCGGGAAACAATGAGCAGTTCTTC
CASRPASVGLAGNNEQFF
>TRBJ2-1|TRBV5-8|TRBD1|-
TGTGCCAGCAGCCCCCGGCCGGGACAGGGGGTCCATGAGCAGTTCTTC
CASSPRPGQGVHEQFF
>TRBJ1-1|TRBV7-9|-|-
TGTGCCAGCACCCGAGACCGAGGCCGAGCTTTCTTT
CASTRDRGRAFF
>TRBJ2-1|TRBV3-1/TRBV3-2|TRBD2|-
TGTGCCAGCAGCCAATTAGCGGGGGAGCAGTTCTTC
CASSQLAGEQFF
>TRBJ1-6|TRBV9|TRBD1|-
TGTGCCAGCAGCGTTCTCGACAGGGATAATTCACCCCTCCACTTT
CASSVLDRDNSPLHF
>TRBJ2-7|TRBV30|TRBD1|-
TGTGCCTGGACTTACAGGGGTACCCTCCAAATGGCCGGGCAGTACTTC
CAWTYRGTLQMAGQYF
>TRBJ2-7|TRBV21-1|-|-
TGTGCCAGCATCAACCCCCGGGACAGTGAGATCCCTTGCTACTCCTACGAGCAGTACTTC
CASINPRDSEIPCYSYEQYF
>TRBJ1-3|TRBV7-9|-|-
TGTGCCAGCAGCTTAGGCTCAGGCTCTGGAAACACCATATATTTT
CASSLGSGSGNTIYF
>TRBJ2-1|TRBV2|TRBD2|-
TGTGCCAGCAGTAGCGGGGGGGCCAGCTACTCTCCCAATGAGCAGTTCTTC
CASSSGGASYSPNEQFF
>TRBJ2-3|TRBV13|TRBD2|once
TGTGCCAGCAGCCCAGCGGGGGCTAGCACAGATACGCAGTATTTT
CASSPAGASTDTQYF
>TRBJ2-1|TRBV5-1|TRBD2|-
TGCGCCAGCAGCAAAACTAGCGGGAACAATGAGCAGTTCTTC
CASSKTSGNNEQFF